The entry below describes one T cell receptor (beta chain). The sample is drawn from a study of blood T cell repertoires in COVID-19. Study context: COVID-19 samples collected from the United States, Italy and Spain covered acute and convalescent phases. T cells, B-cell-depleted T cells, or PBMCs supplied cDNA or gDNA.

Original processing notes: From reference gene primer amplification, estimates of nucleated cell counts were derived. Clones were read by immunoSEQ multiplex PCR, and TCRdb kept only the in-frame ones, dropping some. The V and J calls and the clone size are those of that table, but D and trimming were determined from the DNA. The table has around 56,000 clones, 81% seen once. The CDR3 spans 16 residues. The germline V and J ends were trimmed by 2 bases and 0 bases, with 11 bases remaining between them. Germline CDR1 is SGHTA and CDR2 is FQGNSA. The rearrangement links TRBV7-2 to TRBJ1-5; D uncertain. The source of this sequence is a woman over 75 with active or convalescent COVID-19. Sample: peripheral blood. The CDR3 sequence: CASSLFAGVSNQPQHF. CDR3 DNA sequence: TGTGCCAGCAGCTTATTTGCCGGGGTTAGCAATCAGCCCCAGCATTTT.